Below, one T cell receptor (beta chain) is given with its context. The antigen is undetermined. The record originates from a study of cytomegalovirus exposure and HLA in healthy donors. V lost 2 bases, J lost 4 bases, and 1 base stayed unmatched. The germline CDR1 and CDR2 sequences are KGHSH and LQKENI. This CDR3 is built from 14 residues. Study-wide results and limits: The study recorded over 150 TCR beta chains that were cytomegalovirus-associated.

It was with 60 Vbeta and 13 Jbeta primers that the PCR ran. Methods used by the authors: Unique TCR beta chains totaled about 73 million in a later count, with roughly 11 million of them shared. Clones were sequenced by immunoSEQ multiplex PCR, and TCRdb holds only the in-frame ones, with some missing. Clone size and V and J calls were adopted from that table, with D and trimming inferred from the DNA. The sample lists about 160,000 clones, approximately 86% occurring once. The V gene is TRBV18, the J gene TRBJ2-2; 7 bases line up with TRBD1. This sequence originates from a woman under 30 in good health and CMV-seronegative. Sequenced material: PBMCs. CDR3 sequence: CASSPGDSTGELFF. CDR3 coding DNA: TGTGCCAGCTCACCAGGGGACAGCACCGGGGAGCTGTTTTTT.